The 22 T cell receptor beta chains in this list originate from one sample, sequenced in a study of T cells in Graves' hyperthyroidism and ophthalmopathy. The investigators amplified TCR beta CDR3 regions from RNA transcripts. Primed by the HTBI set, a first-round RT-PCR was run on the TCR CDR3. In TCRdb, the multiplex PCR reads were re-called with MiXCR into one record per CDR3 protein. The table has more than 350,000 distinct CDR3 sequences, about 15% seen once. Sample: blood. The receptor set was obtained from a woman aged 30 to 39 with Graves' hyperthyroidism that later progressed to Graves' ophthalmopathy.

At least ten counts were recorded for this clonotype. This chain joins TRBV28 and TRBJ2-7; TRBD1 agrees at 8 bases. The germline V gene encodes CDR1 MDHEN and CDR2 SYDVKM. The CDR3 is 15 amino acids. The junction had 9 bases not matched to a gene; V was cut back by 3 bases and J by 5 bases. CDR3 bases: TGTGCCAGCAGTTTCGATCAGGGGGCTGGGAACGAGCAGTACTTC. Encoded protein: CASSFDQGAGNEQYF. Looking up the rest from reference TRBV28 and TRBJ2-7 gives the full variable domain: DVKVTQSSRYLVKRTGEKVFLECVQDMDHENMFWYRQDPGLGLRLIYFSYDVKMKEKGDIPEGYSVSREKKERFSLILESASTNQTSMYLCASSFDQGAGNEQYFGPGTRLTVT.

This clonotype was seen ten or more times. The rearrangement uses TRBV19 and TRBJ1-2; D may be TRBD1 (5 bases). The germline V gene encodes CDR1 LNHDA and CDR2 SQIVND (reference sequence). V lost 1 base and J 0 bases, leaving 12 bases between the germline ends. The CDR3 extends over 16 amino acids. CDR3 bases: TGTGCCAGTAGTATAGTGCGGGACGGACCTAACTATGGCTACACCTTC. Encoded protein: CASSIVRDGPNYGYTF.

In its sample, this clonotype was seen many times. The chain combines TRBV6-2 or TRBV6-3 with TRBJ2-1, with TRBD1 matching over 10 bases. Per germline, CDR1 MNHEY and CDR2 SVGEGT. V shed 10 bases, J shed 2 bases, and the junction held 20 bases outside the gene matches. The CDR3 has 19 residues. Here the CDR3 reads CATTSLRRDRGRAYNEQFF. CDR3 DNA: TGTGCCACCACCTCCCTTAGGCGGGACAGGGGTCGCGCCTACAATGAGCAGTTCTTC.

This clonotype was counted ten times or more. The chain couples TRBV10-3 to TRBJ1-6, with 9 bases lining up with TRBD1. This CDR3 contains 16 residues. Germline assignment: CDR1 ENHRY and CDR2 SYGVKD. The junction had 8 bases not matched to a gene; V was cut back by 2 bases and J by 9 bases. The CDR3: CAISERSGTGLSPLHF. In DNA, the CDR3 is TGTGCCATCAGTGAGCGTTCCGGGACAGGGCTTTCACCCCTCCACTTT.

At least ten counts were recorded for this clonotype. J is TRBJ1-1 and V is TRBV5-1; 7 bases line up with TRBD1. The CDR3 loop spans 16 amino acids. The V gene's germline CDR1 is SGHRS and CDR2 YFSETQ. With 4 bases clipped from V and 2 bases from J, the junction kept 11 bases outside the gene matches. The CDR3 protein is CASSGSQGSLNTEAFF. CDR3 sequence (DNA): TGCGCCAGCAGCGGATCACAGGGGTCTCTTAACACTGAAGCTTTCTTT.

This clonotype was found many times. The chain carries TRBV11-3 and TRBJ1-1, with TRBD1 matching 8 bases. Germline V gives CDR1 SGHNT, CDR2 YENEEA. V trimming: 2 bases; J trimming: 1 base; junction bases outside the gene matches: 15. This CDR3 region has 19 residues. CDR3 in DNA: TGTGCCAGCAGCTTATTACCTCAGGGGGCGGGCGAGGGGAACACTGAAGCTTTCTTT. Translation: CASSLLPQGAGEGNTEAFF. Using reference TRBV11-3 and TRBJ1-1 for the parts outside the CDR3, the full variable domain is EAGVVQSPRYKIIEKKQPVAFWCNPISGHNTLYWYLQNLGQGPELLIRYENEEAVDDSQLPKDRFSAERLKGVDSTLKIQPAELGDSAVYLCASSLLPQGAGEGNTEAFFGQGTRLTVV.

There are many counts of this clonotype. The CDR3 loop reads CASSYPGQGVGQPQHF. DNA of the CDR3: TGTGCCAGCAGTTACCCGGGACAGGGGGTTGGACAGCCCCAGCATTTT. The chain couples TRBV6-5 to TRBJ1-5, with 11 bases lining up with TRBD1. This CDR3 is 16 amino acids long. The germline gives CDR1 MNHEY, CDR2 SVGAGI. The junction had 7 bases not matched to a gene; V was cut back by 2 bases and J by 7 bases.

This clonotype has ten or more counts. This chain uses TRBV28 with TRBJ2-1; D gene unclear. Germline values: CDR1 MDHEN, CDR2 SYDVKM. The CDR3 has 13 residues. The V gene lost 3 bases and the J gene lost 8 bases, with 11 bases spanning the gap. CDR3 protein: CASSFLTKDEQFF. The CDR3 DNA is TGTGCCAGCAGTTTCCTCACTAAAGATGAGCAGTTCTTC. The complete variable domain, with remaining parts taken from reference TRBV28 and TRBJ2-1, reads DVKVTQSSRYLVKRTGEKVFLECVQDMDHENMFWYRQDPGLGLRLIYFSYDVKMKEKGDIPEGYSVSREKKERFSLILESASTNQTSMYLCASSFLTKDEQFFGPGTRLTVL.

This clonotype was detected only a few times. CDR3: CASSWPDRPQHF. The CDR3 coding sequence is TGTGCCAGCAGCTGGCCAGACAGGCCCCAGCATTTT. The genes are TRBV28 and TRBJ1-5, with a tentative D call TRBD1 (5 bases). The CDR3 extends over 12 amino acids. In germline, CDR1 is MDHEN, CDR2 SYDVKM. V was pared by 6 bases and J by 9 bases, with 12 bases between. Combining the CDR3 with reference TRBV28 and TRBJ1-5 gives the whole variable domain DVKVTQSSRYLVKRTGEKVFLECVQDMDHENMFWYRQDPGLGLRLIYFSYDVKMKEKGDIPEGYSVSREKKERFSLILESASTNQTSMYLCASSWPDRPQHFGDGTRLSIL.

The J gene is TRBJ1-2, the V gene TRBV24-1; D remains unclear. The CDR3 extends over 11 amino acids. Germline CDR1 reads KGHDR; CDR2 reads SFDVKD. V was trimmed by 7 bases and J by 4 bases, leaving 6 bases between them. Written as DNA, the CDR3 is TGTGCCACCAGGGGCTTCTATGGCTACACCTTC. The encoded protein is CATRGFYGYTF.

This clonotype was recorded at least ten times. V gene TRBV7-8 combines with J gene TRBJ2-3; D uncertain. The germline V and J ends were trimmed by 5 bases and 0 bases, with 12 bases remaining between them. The CDR3 has 15 residues. The V gene's germline CDR1 is SGHVS and CDR2 FQNEAQ. CDR3 coding DNA: TGTGCCAGCAGCCAAGGAGTCATCAGCACAGATACGCAGTATTTT. Residues: CASSQGVISTDTQYF.

This clonotype was observed at least ten times. The J gene is TRBJ2-7, the V gene TRBV12-3 or TRBV12-4; D is tentatively TRBD1 or TRBD2 (5 bases each). Deletions cut 4 bases from V and 2 bases from J, with 12 bases between. The CDR3 runs 14 residues. The CDR3 region has the DNA TGTGCCAGCAGTTCAAGCGAGGGGACCTACGAGCAGTACTTC. Amino acid sequence: CASSSSEGTYEQYF.

This clonotype was seen at least ten times. V and J are TRBV7-8 and TRBJ1-1; the D gene is possibly TRBD1 (5 bases). The V gene's germline CDR1 is SGHVS and CDR2 FQNEAQ. The CDR3 has 14 amino acids. The V end lost 1 base, the J end lost 7 bases, and 13 bases lay between the germline ends. CDR3 nucleotide sequence: TGTGCCAGCAGCTTAGTTTCGATGGGGCTTGAAGCTTTCTTT. Encoded protein: CASSLVSMGLEAFF.

Many counts were recorded for this clonotype. The chain is built from TRBV3-1 and TRBJ2-3, with 8 nucleotides matching TRBD1. Trimming took 4 bases from V and 6 from J; bases not matched to a gene: 0. There are 12 residues in the CDR3. Germline V gene data show CDR1 as LGHDT and CDR2 as YNNKEL (reference sequence). The chain's CDR3 is CASSRQGDTQYF. CDR3 DNA sequence: TGTGCCAGCAGCCGACAGGGGGATACGCAGTATTTT.

In its sample, this clonotype was seen many times. This rearrangement joins TRBV7-8 to TRBJ2-4; D is perhaps TRBD1 (5 bases). With 5 bases removed from V and 0 bases from J, the gap between germline ends came to 8 bases. CDR1 is SGHVS, CDR2 FQNEAQ, per germline. The CDR3 contains 14 residues. This chain's CDR3 is CASSPRVAKNIQYF. CDR3 DNA sequence: TGTGCCAGCAGCCCCAGGGTAGCCAAAAACATTCAGTACTTC.

In this sample, this clonotype turned up a few times. A much larger clone is a single base away; this may be a read error. The gene calls are TRBV27 and TRBJ2-1, with D perhaps matching TRBD1 (5 bases). Germline V lookup: CDR1 MNHEY, CDR2 SMNVEV (reference sequence). There are 13 residues in the CDR3. V lost 6 bases to trimming and J lost 5 bases, with 11 bases between them. The CDR3 here is CASSLDTHNEQFF. The CDR3 DNA reads as TGTGCCAGCAGCCTGGACACCCACAATGAGCAGTTCTTC.

A remark on this clonotype: No conserved phenylalanine or tryptophan is present at the end of the CDR3, so a read error is the likely explanation. The chain uses TRBV7-9 and TRBJ1-5, with 9 bases identical to TRBD1. There are 15 residues in the CDR3. Germline V lookup: CDR1 SEHNR, CDR2 FQNEAQ (reference sequence). Losses at the gene ends were 5 bases for V and 7 bases for J; bases not matched to a gene: 9. In DNA form, the CDR3 reads TGTGCCAGCAGCACCACCGGGACAGGGCCACAGCCCCAGCATTCT. Amino acid sequence: CASSTTGTGPQPQHS.

This clonotype was seen ten or more times. This sequence joins TRBV10-3 and TRBJ2-5; 11 nucleotides match TRBD2. Germline V gives CDR1 ENHRY, CDR2 SYGVKD. This CDR3 has 22 amino acids. The V and J ends lost 2 bases and 4 bases, in that order; junction bases with no gene match: 24. This CDR3 is CAISEHFGGSRTSGPVGETQYF. In DNA, the CDR3 is TGTGCCATCAGTGAGCACTTTGGGGGGTCGAGGACTAGCGGGCCCGTGGGAGAGACCCAGTACTTC.

V and J are TRBV30 and TRBJ1-5; no clear D. The CDR3 is made up of 12 amino acids. Trimming pared 1 base from V and 6 bases from J, leaving 7 bases between. CDR1 is GTSNPN, CDR2 SVGIG, per germline (reference sequence). This CDR3 is CAWSALSQPQHF. CDR3 coding DNA: TGTGCCTGGAGTGCCCTTAGTCAGCCCCAGCATTTT.

The chain employs TRBV2 and TRBJ2-2, with D possibly matching TRBD1 (6 bases). Trimming pared 8 bases from V and 4 bases from J, leaving 14 bases between. There are 14 residues in the CDR3. Germline V gene sequence: CDR1 SNHLY, CDR2 FYNNEI. The CDR3 nucleotides are TGTGCCAGCGTCAGGGGCGAAGCCACCGGGGAGCTGTTTTTT. This translates into CASVRGEATGELFF.

This clonotype was found once. The chain employs TRBV5-1 and TRBJ2-3; the match to TRBD2 covers 10 bases. Looked up from germline, CDR1 is SGHRS and CDR2 is YFSETQ. Trimming removed 3 bases from V and 6 bases from J; junction bases left unmatched: 10. This CDR3 has 16 residues. The CDR3 nucleotides read TGCGCCAGCAGCTACATAGCGGGAGGCCTTTCGGATACGCAGTATTTT. It yields the protein CASSYIAGGLSDTQYF. The entire variable domain, with the rest obtained from reference TRBV5-1 and TRBJ2-3, is as follows: KAGVTQTPRYLIKTRGQQVTLSCSPISGHRSVSWYQQTPGQGLQFLFEYFSETQRNKGNFPGRFSGRQFSNSRSEMNVSTLELGDSALYLCASSYIAGGLSDTQYFGPGTRLTVL.

This clonotype was seen more than once but under ten times. Relative to the germline gene, one junction end is altered; a read error may explain this. This chain joins TRBV4-1 and TRBJ2-7; D remains ambiguous. This CDR3 region has 13 residues. The V gene's germline CDR1 is MGHRA and CDR2 YSYEKL. CDR3 residues: CTSSQVLQYEQYF. In DNA form, the CDR3 reads TGCACCAGCAGCCAAGTTCTTCAGTACGAGCAGTACTTC.